The text below deals with one T cell receptor (beta chain). The sample belongs to a study of cytomegalovirus exposure and HLA in healthy donors. PCR was performed using 60 Vbeta and 13 Jbeta primers. The table came from immunoSEQ multiplex PCR; TCRdb's copy has only in-frame clones and leaves some out. The top ten hold about 3.1% of the sample, which has about 150,000 clones, about 70% seen once. Germline CDR1 is LNHDA and CDR2 is SQIVND (reference sequence). This CDR3 has 14 amino acids. V trimming: 7 bases; J trimming: 6 bases; junction bases outside the gene matches: 8. Sequencing was performed on PBMCs. The sequence was obtained from a man aged 35 to 55 in good health and CMV-seronegative. The chain recombines TRBV19 with TRBJ2-4; TRBD2 agrees at 8 bases. CDR3 nucleotide sequence: TGTGCCAGTAACGATCGCGGGGGGAGAAACATTCAGTACTTC. It translates to CASNDRGGRNIQYF.